Listed below are T cell receptor beta chains from one sample, sequenced in a study of T-cell reconstitution after alpha-beta-depleted transplantation in children. Each CDR3 protein is one row after TCRdb ran MiXCR on the PCR reads. The table shows about 980,000 distinct CDR3 sequences, with about 26% occurring only once. The sequencing used PBMCs, mostly from graft donor cells, collected 360 days after TCRalphabeta/CD19-depleted stem cell transplant. All receptors derive from a boy less than two years old who had a stem cell transplant for SCID, so the T cells may come from the graft donor. The CDR3 runs from the conserved cysteine through the conserved F or W. A D gene is named only where the DNA matches it firmly. Expanded clones are given a class, and other clones once, few, many or no size at all.

clone size: NA; V gene: TRBV7-9; D gene: NA; J gene: TRBJ1-4; CDR3 protein: CASSWIRGGEKLFF; CDR3 DNA: TGTGCCAGCAGCTGGATTAGGGGAGGTGAAAAACTGTTTTTT
clone size: few; V gene: TRBV5-1; D gene: TRBD2; J gene: TRBJ2-1; CDR3 protein: CASSPPGSGGPYEQFF; CDR3 DNA: TGCGCCAGCAGCCCGCCGGGTAGCGGGGGCCCGTATGAGCAGTTCTTC
clone size: NA; V gene: TRBV24-1; D gene: NA; J gene: TRBJ2-4; CDR3 protein: CATSEGQGAKNIQYF; CDR3 DNA: TGTGCCACCAGTGAGGGGCAGGGAGCCAAAAACATTCAGTACTTC
clone size: NA; V gene: TRBV18; D gene: TRBD1; J gene: TRBJ2-1; CDR3 protein: CASSPPKGATYNEQFF; CDR3 DNA: TGTGCCAGCTCACCTCCGAAGGGGGCTACCTACAATGAGCAGTTCTTC
clone size: NA; V gene: TRBV15; D gene: NA; J gene: TRBJ2-1; CDR3 protein: CATGGLASSYEQFF; CDR3 DNA: TGTGCCACGGGAGGCCTAGCGAGTAGCTATGAGCAGTTCTTC
clone size: NA; V gene: TRBV2; D gene: NA; J gene: TRBJ2-6; CDR3 protein: CASSAQWLSLGANVLTF; CDR3 DNA: TGTGCCAGCAGTGCCCAGTGGCTTAGCCTAGGGGCCAACGTCCTGACTTTC
clone size: NA; V gene: TRBV20-1; D gene: NA; J gene: TRBJ2-7; CDR3 protein: CSARAATETYEQYF; CDR3 DNA: TGCAGTGCTAGAGCGGCGACAGAGACCTACGAGCAGTACTTC
clone size: NA; V gene: TRBV7-8; D gene: TRBD1; J gene: TRBJ2-2; CDR3 protein: CVSSLFVLDRVIAGELFF; CDR3 DNA: TGTGTCAGCAGCTTGTTCGTCCTGGACAGGGTGATCGCCGGGGAGCTGTTTTTT
clone size: NA; V gene: TRBV7-2; D gene: NA; J gene: TRBJ1-2; CDR3 protein: CASSSPNRWGHGYTF; CDR3 DNA: TGTGCCAGCAGCTCTCCTAACAGGTGGGGGCATGGCTACACCTTC
clone size: few; V gene: TRBV5-1; D gene: TRBD1; J gene: TRBJ2-1; CDR3 protein: CASSVDRGNEQFF; CDR3 DNA: TGCGCCAGCAGCGTGGACAGGGGAAATGAGCAGTTCTTC
clone size: NA; V gene: TRBV9; D gene: NA; J gene: TRBJ1-1; CDR3 protein: CASSVATTENTEAFF; CDR3 DNA: TGTGCCAGCAGCGTAGCTACTACGGAGAACACTGAAGCTTTCTTT
clone size: few; V gene: TRBV29-1; D gene: NA; J gene: TRBJ1-2; CDR3 protein: CSSSPGYTF; CDR3 DNA: TGCAGCTCCTCCCCTGGCTACACCTTC
clone size: NA; V gene: TRBV11-1; D gene: NA; J gene: TRBJ1-2; CDR3 protein: CASSPRWGPGANYGYTF; CDR3 DNA: TGTGCCAGCAGCCCCCGGTGGGGGCCGGGAGCTAACTATGGCTACACCTTC
clone size: NA; V gene: TRBV6-2/TRBV6-3; D gene: NA; J gene: TRBJ2-7; CDR3 protein: CASSYLYRVPYEQYF; CDR3 DNA: TGTGCCAGCAGTTACCTCTACCGGGTGCCCTACGAGCAGTACTTC